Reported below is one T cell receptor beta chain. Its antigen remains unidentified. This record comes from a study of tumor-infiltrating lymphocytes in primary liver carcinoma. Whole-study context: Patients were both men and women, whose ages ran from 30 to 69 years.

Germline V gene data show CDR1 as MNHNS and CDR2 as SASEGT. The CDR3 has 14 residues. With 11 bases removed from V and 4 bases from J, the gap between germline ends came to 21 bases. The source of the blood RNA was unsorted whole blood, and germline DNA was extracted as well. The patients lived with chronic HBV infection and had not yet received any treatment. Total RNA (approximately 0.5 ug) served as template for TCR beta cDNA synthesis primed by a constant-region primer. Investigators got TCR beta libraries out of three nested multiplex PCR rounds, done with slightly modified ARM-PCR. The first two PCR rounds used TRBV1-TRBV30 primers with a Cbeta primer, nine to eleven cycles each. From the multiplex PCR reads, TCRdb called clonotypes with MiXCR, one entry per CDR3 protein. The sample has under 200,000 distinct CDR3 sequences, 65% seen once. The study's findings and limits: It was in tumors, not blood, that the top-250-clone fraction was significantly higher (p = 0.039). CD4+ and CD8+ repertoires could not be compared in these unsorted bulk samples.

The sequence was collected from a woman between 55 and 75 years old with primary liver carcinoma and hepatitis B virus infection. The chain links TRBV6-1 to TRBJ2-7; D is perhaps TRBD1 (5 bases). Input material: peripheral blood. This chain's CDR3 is CAGTRGSQGYEQYF. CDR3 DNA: TGTGCCGGCACCAGAGGTTCGCAGGGTTACGAGCAGTACTTC.